This TCR beta chain originates from a study of blood T cell repertoires in COVID-19. Study-level background: Samples of COVID-19 (acute and convalescent) were obtained from the United States, Italy and Spain.

From germline, CDR1 is MRHNA and CDR2 SNTAGT. This CDR3 has 15 residues. Trimming took 4 bases from V and 4 from J; bases not matched to a gene: 7. Source study methods: Using reference gene primer amplification, nucleated cell counts were estimated. Repertoires were generated with immunoSEQ multiplex PCR, while TCRdb's copy carries only in-frame clones and drops some. The V and J calls and clone size were taken over from that table, and D and trimming were inferred from the DNA. The repertoire consists of 88,000 or so clones, with around 89% occurring once and the leading ten covering approximately 1.2%. Participants spanned ages roughly 18 to 90 years and resided in over 20 US areas. Clinical histories supplied by participants themselves formed the basis of cohort assignment.

The TCR was taken from a woman aged 50 to 60 with acute COVID-19. The chain uses TRBV6-4 and TRBJ2-1, with 7 bases fitting TRBD1. The specimen was PBMCs or T cells enriched from blood (not recorded which). The CDR3 reads CASSGQGYGYNEQFF. In nucleotides, the CDR3 is TGTGCCAGCAGTGGACAGGGTTACGGATACAATGAGCAGTTCTTC.